The T cell receptor beta chain described here comes from a study of identical twins. Study-wide results and caveats: Low generation probability was overrepresented in out-of-frame alpha sequences shared by twins.

MiXCR was run by TCRdb on the 5' RACE reads, yielding one entry per CDR3 protein. Here the sample spans roughly 540,000 distinct CDR3 sequences, roughly a fifth being singletons. CDR1 is DFQATT, CDR2 SNEGSKA, per germline (reference sequence). The CDR3 is 13 residues long. Trimming pared 0 bases from V and 5 bases from J, leaving 10 bases between. This clonotype has only a few counts. The antigen is not known. This sample also belongs to another study, concerning T cells expressing NK-cell markers. Per that study: Seropositivity for HCMV was found in seven of the eight sequenced donors, with one seronegative.

The rearrangement joins TRBV20-1 to TRBJ1-1, with D unclear. This receptor was obtained from a woman between 18 and 30 years old in good health. Sequencing was done on a sample of CD4+ T cells sorted from blood. CDR3 nucleotides: TGCAGTGCTAGAGATTTAGGAGAGACTGAAGCTTTCTTT. As protein: CSARDLGETEAFF.